The TCR beta chain described here comes from a study of Tregs in tolerant kidney transplant recipients. Unstimulated Tregs (CD4+CD25+CD127-) and CD4+CD25- non-Tregs were sorted from PBMCs. This clone showed up just once. Its antigen remains unknown. Study conclusions and caveats: Expanding Tregs on activated donor B cells appeared to best identify donor-specific TCRbeta clones. No direct test of biological reproducibility was done here.

Profiling relied on immunoSEQ multiplex PCR, and the TCRdb table lists in-frame clones only, not all of them. The repertoire has some 250,000 clones, around 81% of them found once; the top ten carry 0.5% to 0.65%. Trimming shortened V by 8 bases and J by 6 bases, and 10 bases separated the two germline ends. The CDR3 totals 11 residues. The germline CDR1 and CDR2 sequences are MDHEN and SYDVKM. This TCR was recovered from a human donor in good health. The sequenced sample consisted of CD4+ T cells from blood. The chain links TRBV28 to TRBJ1-2, with D unresolved. CDR3 sequence reads: CASGVEHGYTF. CDR3 nucleotides: TGTGCCAGCGGGGTAGAGCATGGCTACACCTTC.